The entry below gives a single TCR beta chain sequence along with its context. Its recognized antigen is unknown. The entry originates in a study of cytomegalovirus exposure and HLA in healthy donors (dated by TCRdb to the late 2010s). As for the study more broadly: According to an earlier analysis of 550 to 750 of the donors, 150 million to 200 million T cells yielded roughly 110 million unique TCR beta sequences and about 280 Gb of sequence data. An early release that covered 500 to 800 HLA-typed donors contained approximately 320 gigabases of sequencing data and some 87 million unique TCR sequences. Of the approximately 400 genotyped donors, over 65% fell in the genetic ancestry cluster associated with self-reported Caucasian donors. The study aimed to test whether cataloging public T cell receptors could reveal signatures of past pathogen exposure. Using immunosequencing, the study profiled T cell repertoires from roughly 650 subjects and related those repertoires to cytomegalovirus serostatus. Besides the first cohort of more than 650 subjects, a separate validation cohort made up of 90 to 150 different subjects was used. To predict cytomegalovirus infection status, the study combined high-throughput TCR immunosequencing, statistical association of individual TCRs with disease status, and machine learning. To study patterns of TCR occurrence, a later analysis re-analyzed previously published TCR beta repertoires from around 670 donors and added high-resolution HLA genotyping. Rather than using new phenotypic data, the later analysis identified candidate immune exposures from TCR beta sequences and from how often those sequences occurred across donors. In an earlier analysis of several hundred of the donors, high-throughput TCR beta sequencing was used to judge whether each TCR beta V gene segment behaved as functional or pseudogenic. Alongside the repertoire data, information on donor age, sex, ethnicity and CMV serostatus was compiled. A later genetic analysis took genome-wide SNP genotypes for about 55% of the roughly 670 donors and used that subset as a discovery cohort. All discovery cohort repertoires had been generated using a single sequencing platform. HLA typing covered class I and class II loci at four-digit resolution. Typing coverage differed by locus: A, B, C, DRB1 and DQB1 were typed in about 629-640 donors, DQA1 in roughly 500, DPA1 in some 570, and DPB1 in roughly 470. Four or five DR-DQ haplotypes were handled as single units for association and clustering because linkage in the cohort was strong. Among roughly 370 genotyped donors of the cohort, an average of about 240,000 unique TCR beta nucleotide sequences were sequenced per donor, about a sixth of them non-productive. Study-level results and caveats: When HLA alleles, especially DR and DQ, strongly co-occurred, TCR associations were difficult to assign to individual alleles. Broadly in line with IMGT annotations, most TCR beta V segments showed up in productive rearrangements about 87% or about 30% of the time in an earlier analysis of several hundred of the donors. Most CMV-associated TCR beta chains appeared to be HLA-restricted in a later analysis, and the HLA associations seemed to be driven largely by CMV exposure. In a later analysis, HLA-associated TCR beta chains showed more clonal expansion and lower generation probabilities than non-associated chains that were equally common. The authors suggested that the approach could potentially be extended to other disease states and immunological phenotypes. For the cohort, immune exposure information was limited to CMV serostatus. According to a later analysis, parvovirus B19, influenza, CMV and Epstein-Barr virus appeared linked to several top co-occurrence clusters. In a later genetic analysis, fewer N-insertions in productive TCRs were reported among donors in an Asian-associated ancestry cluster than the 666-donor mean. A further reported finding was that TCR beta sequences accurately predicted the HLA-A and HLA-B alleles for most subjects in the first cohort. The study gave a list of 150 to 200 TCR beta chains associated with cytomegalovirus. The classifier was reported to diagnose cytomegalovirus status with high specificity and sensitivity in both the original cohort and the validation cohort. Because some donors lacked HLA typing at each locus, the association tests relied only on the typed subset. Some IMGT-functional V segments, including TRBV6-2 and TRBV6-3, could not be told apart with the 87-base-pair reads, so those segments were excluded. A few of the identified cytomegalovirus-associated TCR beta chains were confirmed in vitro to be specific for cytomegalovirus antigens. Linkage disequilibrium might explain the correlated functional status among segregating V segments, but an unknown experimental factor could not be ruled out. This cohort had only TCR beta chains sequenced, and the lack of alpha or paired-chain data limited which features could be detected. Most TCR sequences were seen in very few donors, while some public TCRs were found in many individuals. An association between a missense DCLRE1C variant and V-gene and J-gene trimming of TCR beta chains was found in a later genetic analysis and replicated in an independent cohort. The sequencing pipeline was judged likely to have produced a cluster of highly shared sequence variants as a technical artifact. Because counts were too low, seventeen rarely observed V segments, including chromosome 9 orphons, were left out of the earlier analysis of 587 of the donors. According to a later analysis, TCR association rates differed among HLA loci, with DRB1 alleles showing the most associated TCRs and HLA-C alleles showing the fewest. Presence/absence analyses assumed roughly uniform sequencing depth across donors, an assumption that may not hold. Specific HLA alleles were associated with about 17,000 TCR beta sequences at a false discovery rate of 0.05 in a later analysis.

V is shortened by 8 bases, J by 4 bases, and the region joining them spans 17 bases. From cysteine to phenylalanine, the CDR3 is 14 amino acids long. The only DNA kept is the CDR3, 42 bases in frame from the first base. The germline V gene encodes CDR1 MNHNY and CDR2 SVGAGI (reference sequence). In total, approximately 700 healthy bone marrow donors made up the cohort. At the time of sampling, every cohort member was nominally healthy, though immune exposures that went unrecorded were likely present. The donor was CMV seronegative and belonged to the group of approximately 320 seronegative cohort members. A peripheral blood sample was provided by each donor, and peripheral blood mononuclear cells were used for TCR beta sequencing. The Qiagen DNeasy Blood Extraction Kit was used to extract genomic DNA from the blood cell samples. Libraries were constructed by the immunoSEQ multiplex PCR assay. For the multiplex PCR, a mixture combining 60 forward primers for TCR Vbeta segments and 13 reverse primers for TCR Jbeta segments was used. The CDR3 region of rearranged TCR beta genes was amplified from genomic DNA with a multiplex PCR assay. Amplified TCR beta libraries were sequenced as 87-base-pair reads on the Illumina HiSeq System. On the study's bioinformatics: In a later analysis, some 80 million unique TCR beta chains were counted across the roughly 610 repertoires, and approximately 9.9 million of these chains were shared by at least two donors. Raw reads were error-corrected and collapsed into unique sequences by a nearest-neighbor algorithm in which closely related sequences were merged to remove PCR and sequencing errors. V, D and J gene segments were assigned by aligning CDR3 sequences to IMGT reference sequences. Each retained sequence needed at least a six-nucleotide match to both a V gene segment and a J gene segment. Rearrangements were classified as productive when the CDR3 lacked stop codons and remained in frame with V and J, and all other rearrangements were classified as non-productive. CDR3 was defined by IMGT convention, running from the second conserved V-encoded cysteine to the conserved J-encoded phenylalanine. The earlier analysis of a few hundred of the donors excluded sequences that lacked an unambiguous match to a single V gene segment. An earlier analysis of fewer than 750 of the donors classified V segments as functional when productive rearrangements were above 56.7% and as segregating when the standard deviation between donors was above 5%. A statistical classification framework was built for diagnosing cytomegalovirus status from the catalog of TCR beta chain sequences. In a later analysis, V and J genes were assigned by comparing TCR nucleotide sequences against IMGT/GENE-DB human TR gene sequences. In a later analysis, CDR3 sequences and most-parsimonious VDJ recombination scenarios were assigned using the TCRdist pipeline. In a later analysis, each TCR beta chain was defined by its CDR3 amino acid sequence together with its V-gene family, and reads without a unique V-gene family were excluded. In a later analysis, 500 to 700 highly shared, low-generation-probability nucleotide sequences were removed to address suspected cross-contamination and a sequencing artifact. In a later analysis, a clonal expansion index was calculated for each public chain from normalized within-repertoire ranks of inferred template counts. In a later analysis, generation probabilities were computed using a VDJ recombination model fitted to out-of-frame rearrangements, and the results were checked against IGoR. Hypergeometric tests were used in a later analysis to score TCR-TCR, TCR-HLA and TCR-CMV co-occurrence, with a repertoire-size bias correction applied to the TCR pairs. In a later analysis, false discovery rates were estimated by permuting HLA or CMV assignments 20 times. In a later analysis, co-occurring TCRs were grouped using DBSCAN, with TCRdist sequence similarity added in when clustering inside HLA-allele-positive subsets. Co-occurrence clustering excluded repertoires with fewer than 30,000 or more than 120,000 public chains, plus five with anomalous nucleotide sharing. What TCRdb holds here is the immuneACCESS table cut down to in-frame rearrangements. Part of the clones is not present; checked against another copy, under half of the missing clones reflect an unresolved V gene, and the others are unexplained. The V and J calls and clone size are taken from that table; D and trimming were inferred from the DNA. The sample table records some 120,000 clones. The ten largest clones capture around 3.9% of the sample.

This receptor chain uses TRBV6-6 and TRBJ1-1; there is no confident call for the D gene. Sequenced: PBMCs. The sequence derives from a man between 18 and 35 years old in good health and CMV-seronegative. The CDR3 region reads CASAPDSRSTEAFF. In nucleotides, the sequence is TGTGCCAGCGCTCCCGACTCCCGATCCACTGAAGCTTTCTTT.